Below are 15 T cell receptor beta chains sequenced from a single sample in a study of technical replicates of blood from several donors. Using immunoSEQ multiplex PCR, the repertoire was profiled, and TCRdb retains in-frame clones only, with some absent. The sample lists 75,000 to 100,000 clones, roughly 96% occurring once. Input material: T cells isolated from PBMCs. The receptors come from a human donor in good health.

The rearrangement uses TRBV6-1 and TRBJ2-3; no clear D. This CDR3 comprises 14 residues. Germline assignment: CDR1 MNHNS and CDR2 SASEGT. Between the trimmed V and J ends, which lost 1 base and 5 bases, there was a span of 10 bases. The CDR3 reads CASSEGHGGDTQYF. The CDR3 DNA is TGTGCCAGCAGTGAAGGGCATGGTGGAGATACGCAGTATTTT.

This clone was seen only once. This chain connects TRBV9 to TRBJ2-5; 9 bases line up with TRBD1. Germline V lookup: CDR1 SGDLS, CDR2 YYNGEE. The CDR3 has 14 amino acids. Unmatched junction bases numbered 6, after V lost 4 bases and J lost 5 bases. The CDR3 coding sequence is TGTGCCAGCAGCACCGGGACAGGGTACGAGACCCAGTACTTC. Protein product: CASSTGTGYETQYF.

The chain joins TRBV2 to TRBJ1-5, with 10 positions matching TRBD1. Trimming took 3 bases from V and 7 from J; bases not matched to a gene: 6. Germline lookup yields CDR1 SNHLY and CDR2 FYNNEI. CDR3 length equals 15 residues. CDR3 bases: TGTGCCAGCAGTGATCCGACAGGGGGCCGGCAGCCCCAGCATTTT. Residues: CASSDPTGGRQPQHF.

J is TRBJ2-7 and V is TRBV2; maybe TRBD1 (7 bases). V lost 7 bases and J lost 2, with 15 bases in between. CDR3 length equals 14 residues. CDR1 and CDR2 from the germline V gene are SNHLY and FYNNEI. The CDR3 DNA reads TGTGCCAGCAAGTACAGGGGAGGCCCCTACGAGCAGTACTTC. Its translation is CASKYRGGPYEQYF.

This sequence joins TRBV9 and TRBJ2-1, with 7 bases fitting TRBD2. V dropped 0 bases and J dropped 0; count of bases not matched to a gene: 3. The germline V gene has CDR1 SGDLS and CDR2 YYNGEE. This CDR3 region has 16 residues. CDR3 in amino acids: CASSVGGGSSYNEQFF. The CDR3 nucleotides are TGTGCCAGCAGCGTAGGGGGCGGGAGCTCCTACAATGAGCAGTTCTTC.

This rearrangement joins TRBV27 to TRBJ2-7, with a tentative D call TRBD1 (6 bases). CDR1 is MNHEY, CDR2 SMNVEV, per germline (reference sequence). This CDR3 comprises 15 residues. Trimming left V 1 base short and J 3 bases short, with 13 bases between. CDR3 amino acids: CASSLLQGLGYEQYF. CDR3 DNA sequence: TGTGCCAGCAGTTTATTACAGGGTTTGGGCTACGAGCAGTACTTC.

The CDR3 region has the DNA TGTGCCAGCAGCCTTCTATTACCCTACGAGCAGTACTTC. It encodes CASSLLLPYEQYF. This chain links TRBV7-9 with TRBJ2-7; no reliable D call. CDR1 SEHNR and CDR2 FQNEAQ come from the germline V gene (reference sequence). The ends were cut back, 5 bases at V and 2 bases at J, with 10 bases in the middle. This CDR3 contains 13 residues.

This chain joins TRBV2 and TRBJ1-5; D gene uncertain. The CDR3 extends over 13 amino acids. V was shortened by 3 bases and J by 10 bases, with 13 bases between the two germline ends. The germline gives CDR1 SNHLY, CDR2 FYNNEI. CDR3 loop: CASSEGEFYPQHF. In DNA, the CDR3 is TGTGCCAGCAGTGAGGGAGAATTCTACCCCCAGCATTTT.

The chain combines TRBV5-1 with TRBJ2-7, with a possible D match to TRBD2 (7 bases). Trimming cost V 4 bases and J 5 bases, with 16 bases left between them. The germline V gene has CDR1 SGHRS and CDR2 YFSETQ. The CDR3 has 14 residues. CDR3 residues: CASSRGGEGDEQYF. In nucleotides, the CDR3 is TGCGCCAGCAGCAGAGGGGGGGAGGGAGACGAGCAGTACTTC.

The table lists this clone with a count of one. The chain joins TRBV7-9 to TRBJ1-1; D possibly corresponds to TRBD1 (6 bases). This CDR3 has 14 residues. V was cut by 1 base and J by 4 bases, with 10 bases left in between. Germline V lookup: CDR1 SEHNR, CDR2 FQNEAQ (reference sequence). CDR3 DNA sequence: TGTGCCAGCAGCTTAGAGCAGGGGTCCACTGAAGCTTTCTTT. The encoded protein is CASSLEQGSTEAFF.

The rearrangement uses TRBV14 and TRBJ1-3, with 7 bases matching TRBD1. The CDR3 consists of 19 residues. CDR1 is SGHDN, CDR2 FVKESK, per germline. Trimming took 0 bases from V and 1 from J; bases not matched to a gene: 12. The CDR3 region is CASSQDRGQLCFSGNTIYF. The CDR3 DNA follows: TGTGCCAGCAGCCAAGATAGGGGGCAACTTTGCTTTTCTGGAAACACCATATATTTT. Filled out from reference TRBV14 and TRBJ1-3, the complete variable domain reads EAGVTQFPSHSVIEKGQTVTLRCDPISGHDNLYWYRRVMGKEIKFLLHFVKESKQDESGMPNNRFLAERTGGTYSTLKVQPAELEDSGVYFCASSQDRGQLCFSGNTIYFGEGSWLTVV.

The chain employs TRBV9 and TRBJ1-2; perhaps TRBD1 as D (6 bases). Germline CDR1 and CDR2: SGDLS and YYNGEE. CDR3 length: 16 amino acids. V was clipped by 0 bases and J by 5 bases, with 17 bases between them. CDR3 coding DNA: TGTGCCAGCAGCGTAGAACCAGGGGTGTCACGGTATGGCTACACCTTC. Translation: CASSVEPGVSRYGYTF.

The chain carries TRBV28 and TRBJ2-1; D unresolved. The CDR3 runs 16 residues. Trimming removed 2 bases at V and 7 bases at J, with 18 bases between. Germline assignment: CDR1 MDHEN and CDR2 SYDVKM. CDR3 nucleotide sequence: TGTGCCAGCAGTTTAGGAGTGACGTCCTCTACAAATGAGCAGTTCTTC. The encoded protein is CASSLGVTSSTNEQFF.

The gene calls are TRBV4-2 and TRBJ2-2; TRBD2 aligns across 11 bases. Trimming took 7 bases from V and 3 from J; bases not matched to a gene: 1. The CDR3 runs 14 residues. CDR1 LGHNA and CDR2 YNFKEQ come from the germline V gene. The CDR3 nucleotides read TGTGCCAGCAAACTAGCGGGGGACACCGGGGAGCTGTTTTTT. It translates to CASKLAGDTGELFF.

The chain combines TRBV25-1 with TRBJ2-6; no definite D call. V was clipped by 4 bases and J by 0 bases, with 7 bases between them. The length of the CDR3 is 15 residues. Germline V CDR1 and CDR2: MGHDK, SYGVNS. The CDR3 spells CASSALLSGANVLTF. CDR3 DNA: TGTGCCAGCAGTGCTCTTCTCTCTGGGGCCAACGTCCTGACTTTC.